The present T cell receptor (beta chain) was sequenced within a study of tumor and adjacent non-tumor tissue in lung cancer. About the study: Samples averaged about 4.3 million productive TCRbeta reads each.

The library came from three nested PCR rounds adapted from ARM-PCR protocols. TCRdb reprocessed the multiplex PCR reads via MiXCR and lists one record per CDR3 protein. The data show 120,000 or so distinct CDR3 sequences, approximately 87% seen once. This CDR3 is 14 amino acids long. Germline V CDR1 and CDR2: MDHEN, SYDVKM. Concerning this clonotype itself: Its antigen is unidentified. A junction end diverges from the germline sequence, so it may reflect a read error.

Study results and limitations: Compared with tumor, normal lung showed significantly lower TCR diversity. Normal lung showed higher cumulative top 100 clone frequency than tumor.

The template was RNA from unsorted bulk tissue. Chemotherapy-naive patients with new lung cancer underwent thoracic surgery in China, August–late 2014. The rearrangement joins TRBV28 to TRBJ2-1; 10 bases are a match to TRBD2. This clonotype was obtained from a man between 65 and 85 years old with non-small cell lung cancer. The specimen was lung tumor tissue. Here the CDR3 reads CSSSLAGEKNEQFF. CDR3 DNA sequence: TGTTCCAGCAGCCTAGCGGGAGAGAAGAATGAGCAGTTCTTC. Together with reference TRBV28 and TRBJ2-1, the CDR3 gives the full variable domain: DVKVTQSSRYLVKRTGEKVFLECVQDMDHENMFWYRQDPGLGLRLIYFSYDVKMKEKGDIPEGYSVSREKKERFSLILESASTNQTSMYLCSSSLAGEKNEQFFGPGTRLTVL.